Following are 5 T cell receptor beta chains from one sample sequenced in a study of siplizumab effects on memory and regulatory T cells. TCRdb keeps only in-frame clones here, not all; method: immunoSEQ multiplex PCR. The table lists over 35,000 clones, 80% to 90% of them singletons. Sequences were obtained from naive CD4+ T cells sorted from blood. These receptor sequences come from a human donor in good health.

The chain carries TRBV7-9 and TRBJ1-5; 12 bases are a match to TRBD1. After removal of 10 bases from V and 0 bases from J, the junction contained 4 bases not matched to a gene. Germline V gene data show CDR1 as SEHNR and CDR2 as FQNEAQ (reference sequence). The CDR3 sequence is 15 residues long. The CDR3 DNA reads TGTGCCACGGGACAGGGGGCGGATAGCAATCAGCCCCAGCATTTT. It is translated as CATGQGADSNQPQHF. Full variable domain (missing parts from reference TRBV7-9 and TRBJ1-5): DTGVSQNPRHKITKRGQNVTFRCDPISEHNRLYWYRQTLGQGPEFLTYFQNEAQLEKSRLLSDRFSAERPKGSFSTLEIQRTEQGDSAMYLCATGQGADSNQPQHFGDGTRLSIL.

This clone showed up just a few times. The chain has TRBV14 and TRBJ1-1; D is undetermined. Trimming cost V 4 bases and J 4 bases, with 7 bases left between them. This CDR3 is built from 12 residues. The germline gives CDR1 SGHDN, CDR2 FVKESK. CDR3: CASSPRATEAFF. The CDR3 nucleotides read TGTGCCAGCAGCCCTAGAGCCACTGAAGCTTTCTTT.

J is TRBJ1-1 and V is TRBV5-1; TRBD1 might be the D (5 bases). Germline CDR1 SGHRS, CDR2 YFSETQ. Trimming removed 1 base from V and 3 bases from J, with 10 bases in between. The CDR3 is 14 amino acids. This CDR3 is CASSLRQLHTEAFF. The CDR3 nucleotides read TGCGCCAGCAGCTTGCGACAGCTCCACACTGAAGCTTTCTTT.

This rearrangement joins TRBV10-3 to TRBJ1-2; a weak D match, TRBD1 (6 bases). Germline CDR1 reads ENHRY; CDR2 reads SYGVKD. V was pared by 10 bases and J by 1 base, with 13 bases between. There are 13 residues in the CDR3. CDR3 amino acids: CATIQDSNYGYTF. The CDR3 DNA follows: TGTGCCACTATACAGGACAGTAACTATGGCTACACCTTC.

The chain carries TRBV5-4 and TRBJ2-7; 9 nucleotides match TRBD1. V trimming: 3 bases; J trimming: 0 bases; junction bases outside the gene matches: 4. The germline V gene encodes CDR1 SGHNT and CDR2 YYREEE (reference sequence). The CDR3 covers 15 residues. CDR3 amino acids: CASSYGQGSSYEQYF. Written as DNA, the CDR3 is TGTGCCAGCAGCTACGGACAGGGGAGCTCCTACGAGCAGTACTTC.